This T cell receptor beta chain was sequenced in a study of T-cell memory formation after mild COVID-19 (dated by TCRdb to the early 2020s). For the study in its entirety: TCR sequence clusters from the two donors were found to be largely donor specific. In a couple of donors, T-cell clones that expanded and contracted after mild COVID-19 were tracked by sequencing TCRalpha and TCRbeta repertoires over time. The cohort comprised two young, previously healthy adult volunteers, one female and one male.

Germline trimming amounts to 6 bases on V and 7 bases on J, with 16 as the count of junction bases outside the gene matches. The CDR3, cysteine through phenylalanine, is 17 amino acids long. The only DNA kept is the CDR3, 51 bases in frame from the first base. CDR1 and CDR2, per the germline V gene, are MDHEN and SYDVKM. As for this clonotype: No cognate antigen has been identified for it. The record has no base qualities; no much larger clone is one base away.

Ficoll-Paque density gradient centrifugation was the method used to isolate PBMCs. Data came from an Illumina NovaSeq 6000. TCRalpha and TCRbeta cDNA libraries were built by 5'RACE with constant-segment primers, adding sample barcodes and unique molecular identifiers. Trizol reagent was used to extract RNA from every sample. Libraries were amplified in two PCR steps, with a second sample barcode and Illumina TruSeq adapters added in the second step. The libraries were sequenced on an Illumina NovaSeq using 2 x 150 bp paired-end reads. Concerning the study's data processing: Demultiplexing of reads and collapsing into UMI-guided consensus sequences were performed with migec v1.2.7. With mixcr v2.1.11, UMI consensuses were aligned to TRA and TRB V and J templates and assembled into clonotypes. Expanded or contracted clonotypes were those called significant by both edgeR and NoisET, with noise models trained on biological replicates. For edgeR calls, the thresholds were a false discovery rate-adjusted p below 0.01 and a log2 fold-change of 1. As an exploratory analysis of dynamics, max-normalized trajectories of the 1000 most abundant clonotypes were examined by PCA with hierarchical clustering. Separately sequenced CD4+ and CD8+ repertoires were used to assign a CD4 or CD8 phenotype to each responding clone. Using fastp trimming at Q25 and MiXCR clonotype assembly, TCRdb reanalyzed the public sequencing data and kept in-frame beta chains. Each CDR3 protein appears once, grouped with its most common genes and DNA. The V and J calls were determined by TCRdb, not by the authors. For this sample the table gives 300,000 to 400,000 distinct CDR3 sequences, of which roughly 13% were detected only once. The ten largest clonotypes hold about 20% of the sample.

General study outcomes and caveats: Only two mild cases were covered by the study, and larger cohorts that include severe cases with pre-infection samples were considered necessary. Whether the second-wave clones peaking on day 37 were SARS-CoV-2 specific was not confirmed. Balanced CD4/CD8 phenotypes were observed for clones contracting from day 15 to 85, whereas a bias towards CD4+ was observed for a second wave of clones expanding from day 15 to 37. Some responding clones were detected in pre-infection memory, which suggested that pre-existing cross-reactive memory T cells had joined the SARS-CoV-2 response. Contracting CD4+ clones were found mainly in CM and EM memory subsets, while CD8+ clones were enriched in EMRA.

Input material: PBMCs or a T cell subset sorted from them (not recorded which). The clonotype comes from a man between 18 and 35 years old who had mild COVID-19 (a few samples of this study predate the infection). The sample titles of this study are shuffled in the database, so cell type and time point are left out; the donor was told from shared clones. The V gene is TRBV28 and the J gene is TRBJ2-1; the junction holds 9 bases that match TRBD2. CDR3 reads: CASSSPMGAGGLNEQFF. The nucleotides read TGTGCCAGCAGCTCCCCTATGGGAGCGGGGGGTTTAAATGAGCAGTTCTTC.